This TCR beta chain was retrieved from a study of blood T cell repertoires in COVID-19. Background on the study: The cDNA or gDNA used as material had been derived from T cells, B-cell-depleted T cells, or PBMCs.

The CDR3 sequence is 15 residues long. CDR1 is LNHDA, CDR2 SQIVND, per germline (reference sequence). V trimming: 3 bases; J trimming: 9 bases; junction bases outside the gene matches: 6. Under the authors' procedure: By means of reference gene primer amplification, nucleated cell counts were estimated. Produced via immunoSEQ multiplex PCR; TCRdb's table is partial and in-frame only. That table is the source of V, J and clone size, and D and trimming were worked out from the DNA. This table has about 270,000 clones, about nine tenths appearing once. The table lists this clone with a count of one. Residents of 24 US areas, aged about 18 to 89 years, made up the participants. Cohort assignment relied on participant-reported clinical history.

Sequencing was carried out using PBMCs or T cells enriched from blood (not recorded which). The chain joins TRBV19 to TRBJ1-6, with 9 bases matching TRBD1. The TCR originated in a woman in her forties with acute COVID-19. The CDR3 sequence is CASSIGTGIISPLHF. The CDR3 bases are TGTGCCAGTAGTATTGGGACAGGGATTATTTCACCCCTCCACTTT.